This T cell receptor (beta chain) was sequenced in a study of CD8 T cells in ankylosing spondylitis (dated by TCRdb to the late 2010s). Context from the whole study: T cell receptor beta repertoires were profiled in healthy donors and ankylosing spondylitis patients so that disease-linked TCR variants could be found. The whole study cohort included over 85 healthy donors and 20 to 30 ankylosing spondylitis patients. Samples of peripheral blood were taken, and for ankylosing spondylitis patients, synovial fluid was collected as well.

The germline V gene gives CDR1 as SGHRS and CDR2 as YFSETQ. The trim is 5 bases for V and 0 bases for J, with a gap of 6 bases between the germline ends. The CDR3 spans 13 residues, from the cysteine through the phenylalanine. Only the CDR3 region is kept as DNA, spanning 39 bases read in frame from base 1. This clonotype was detected ten times or more. No antigen is known for it. Per-base quality was not reported, and no clone a single base away is much larger than it. The sequencing machine was an Illumina HiSeq 2500. TCR beta libraries were prepared by quantitative 5'-RACE with molecular barcodes. The original pipeline was this. Disease-linked TCR variants were identified with a new computational method built on a probabilistic model of VDJ rearrangement. TCRdb trimmed the raw reads at Q25, called clones with MiXCR and kept productive beta chains. Rows with a matching CDR3 protein are joined into one entry that keeps the most common DNA and genes. TCRdb, not the original authors, processed these V and J calls. In all, the sample holds 230,000 or so distinct CDR3 sequences, and about 24% of those were seen once. The ten largest account for 0.61% of the sample.

General study outcomes and caveats: A TCR beta motif made up of several highly homologous amino acid variants appeared to be characteristic of blood from ankylosing spondylitis patients. Some motif variants had previously been reported in the synovial fluid and blood of reactive arthritis patients, which suggests shared mechanisms of disease initiation. According to the report, matched synovial fluid samples from ankylosing spondylitis patients were significantly enriched for the disease-linked clones. In peripheral blood, the disease-linked clones were found at relatively low frequencies and had a CD8+ phenotype.

The sequenced sample consisted of blood, either unsorted or a sorted T cell fraction (not recorded which). This clonotype originated in a male donor with ankylosing spondylitis or in good health (not recorded which). Here the chain combines TRBV5-1 and TRBJ1-3, with the D gene too uncertain to name. The DNA sequence follows: TGCGCCAGCAGGGAGAACTCTGGAAACACCATATATTTT. Its protein product is CASRENSGNTIYF. The full variable domain, with segments outside the CDR3 supplied by the reference TRBV5-1 and TRBJ1-3 proteins, appears as KAGVTQTPRYLIKTRGQQVTLSCSPISGHRSVSWYQQTPGQGLQFLFEYFSETQRNKGNFPGRFSGRQFSNSRSEMNVSTLELGDSALYLCASRENSGNTIYFGEGSWLTVV.